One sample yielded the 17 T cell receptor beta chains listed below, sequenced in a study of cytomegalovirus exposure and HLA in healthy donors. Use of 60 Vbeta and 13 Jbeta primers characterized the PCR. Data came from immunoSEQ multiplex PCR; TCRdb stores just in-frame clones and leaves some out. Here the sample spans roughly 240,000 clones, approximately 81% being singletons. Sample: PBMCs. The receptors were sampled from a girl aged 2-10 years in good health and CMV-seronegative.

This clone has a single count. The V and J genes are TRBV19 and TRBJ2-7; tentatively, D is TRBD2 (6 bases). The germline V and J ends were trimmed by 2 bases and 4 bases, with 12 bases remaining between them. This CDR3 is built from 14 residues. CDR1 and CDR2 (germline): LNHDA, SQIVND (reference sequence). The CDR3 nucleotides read TGTGCCAGTAGTATAACTAGCCTACCATACGAGCAGTACTTC. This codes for CASSITSLPYEQYF.

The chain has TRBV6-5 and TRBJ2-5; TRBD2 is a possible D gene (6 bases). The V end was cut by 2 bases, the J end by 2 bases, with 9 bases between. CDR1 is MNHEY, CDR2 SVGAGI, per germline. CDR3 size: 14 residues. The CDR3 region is CASSYAGPQETQYF. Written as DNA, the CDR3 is TGTGCCAGCAGTTACGCGGGGCCGCAAGAGACCCAGTACTTC.

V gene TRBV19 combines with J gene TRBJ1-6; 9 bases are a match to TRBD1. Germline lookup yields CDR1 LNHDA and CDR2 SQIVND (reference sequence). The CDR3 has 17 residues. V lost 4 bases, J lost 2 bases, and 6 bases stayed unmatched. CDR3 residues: CASSTPGQGAYNSPLHF. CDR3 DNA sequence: TGTGCCAGTAGTACCCCGGGACAGGGAGCCTATAATTCACCCCTCCACTTT.

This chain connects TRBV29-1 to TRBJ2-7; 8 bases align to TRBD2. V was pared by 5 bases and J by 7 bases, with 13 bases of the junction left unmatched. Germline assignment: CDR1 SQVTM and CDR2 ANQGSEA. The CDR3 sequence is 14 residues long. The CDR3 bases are TGCAGCGTTCAACCGGGACTAGGGGGGAGAGAGCAGTACTTC. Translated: CSVQPGLGGREQYF.

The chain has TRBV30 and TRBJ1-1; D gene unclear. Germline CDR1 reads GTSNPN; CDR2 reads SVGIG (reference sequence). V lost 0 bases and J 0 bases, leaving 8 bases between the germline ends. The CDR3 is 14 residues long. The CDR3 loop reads CAWSVNTMNTEAFF. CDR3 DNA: TGTGCCTGGAGTGTGAACACTATGAACACTGAAGCTTTCTTT. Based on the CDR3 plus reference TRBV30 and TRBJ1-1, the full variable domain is SQTIHQWPATLVQPVGSPLSLECTVEGTSNPNLYWYRQAAGRGLQLLFYSVGIGQISSEVPQNLSASRPQDRQFILSSKKLLLSDSGFYLCAWSVNTMNTEAFFGQGTRLTVV.

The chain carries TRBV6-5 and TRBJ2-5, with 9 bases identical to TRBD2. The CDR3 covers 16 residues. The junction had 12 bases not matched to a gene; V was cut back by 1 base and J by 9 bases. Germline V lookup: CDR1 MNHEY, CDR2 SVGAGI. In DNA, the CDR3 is TGTGCCAGCAGTTACTTGCCTCCGGGACTAGCTGTTCCCCAGTACTTC. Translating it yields CASSYLPPGLAVPQYF.

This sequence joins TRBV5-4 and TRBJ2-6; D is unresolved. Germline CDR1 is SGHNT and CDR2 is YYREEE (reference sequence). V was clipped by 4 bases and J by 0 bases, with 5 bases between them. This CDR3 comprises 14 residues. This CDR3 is CASSPSSGANVLTF. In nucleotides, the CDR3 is TGTGCCAGCAGCCCTAGCTCTGGGGCCAACGTCCTGACTTTC.

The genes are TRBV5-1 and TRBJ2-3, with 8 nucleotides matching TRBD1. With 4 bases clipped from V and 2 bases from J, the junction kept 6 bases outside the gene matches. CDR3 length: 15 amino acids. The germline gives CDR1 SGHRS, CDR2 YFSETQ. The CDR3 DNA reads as TGCGCCAGCAGCGCGACAGGGGTCTCCACAGATACGCAGTATTTT. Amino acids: CASSATGVSTDTQYF.

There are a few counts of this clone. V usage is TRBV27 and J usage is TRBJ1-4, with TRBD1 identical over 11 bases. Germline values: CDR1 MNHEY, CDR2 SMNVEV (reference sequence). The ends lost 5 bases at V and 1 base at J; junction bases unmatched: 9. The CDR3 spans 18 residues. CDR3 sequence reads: CASSPKDRGHRTNEKLFF. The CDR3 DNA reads TGTGCCAGCAGTCCAAAGGACAGGGGGCATAGAACTAATGAAAAACTGTTTTTT.

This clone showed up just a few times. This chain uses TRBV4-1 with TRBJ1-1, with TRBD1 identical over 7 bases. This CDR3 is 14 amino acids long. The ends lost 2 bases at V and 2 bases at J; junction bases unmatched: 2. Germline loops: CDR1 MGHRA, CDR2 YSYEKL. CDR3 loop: CASSQTGDNTEAFF. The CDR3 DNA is TGCGCCAGCAGCCAAACAGGGGATAACACTGAAGCTTTCTTT.

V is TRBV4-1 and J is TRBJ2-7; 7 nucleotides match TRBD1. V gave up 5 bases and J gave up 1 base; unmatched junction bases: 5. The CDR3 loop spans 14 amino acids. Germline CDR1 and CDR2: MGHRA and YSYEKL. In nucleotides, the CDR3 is TGCGCCAGCAGCATCCGGGACAGATCCTACGAGCAGTACTTC. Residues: CASSIRDRSYEQYF.

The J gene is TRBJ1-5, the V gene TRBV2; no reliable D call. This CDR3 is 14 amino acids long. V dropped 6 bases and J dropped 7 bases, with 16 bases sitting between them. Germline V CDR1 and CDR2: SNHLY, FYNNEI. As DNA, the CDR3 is TGTGCCAGCAGGATTCAGATCCTCGGGCAGCCCCAGCATTTT. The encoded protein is CASRIQILGQPQHF.

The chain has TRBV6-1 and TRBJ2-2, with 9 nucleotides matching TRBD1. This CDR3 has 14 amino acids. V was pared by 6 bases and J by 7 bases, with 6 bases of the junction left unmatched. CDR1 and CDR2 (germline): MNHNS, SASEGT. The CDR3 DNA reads TGTGCCAGCAGCCGGGACAGGGACGTCGGGGAGCTGTTTTTT. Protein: CASSRDRDVGELFF.

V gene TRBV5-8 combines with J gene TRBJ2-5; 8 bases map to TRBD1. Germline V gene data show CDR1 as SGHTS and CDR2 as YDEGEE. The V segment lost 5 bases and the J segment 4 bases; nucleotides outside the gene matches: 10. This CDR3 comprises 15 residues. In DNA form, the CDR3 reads TGTGCCAGCAGTCCGGACGCAGGGGGCCGAGAGACCCAGTACTTC. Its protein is CASSPDAGGRETQYF.

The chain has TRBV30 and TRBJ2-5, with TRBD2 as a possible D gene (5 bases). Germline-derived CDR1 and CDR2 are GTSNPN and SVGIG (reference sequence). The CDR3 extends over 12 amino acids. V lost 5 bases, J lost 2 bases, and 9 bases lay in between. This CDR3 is CAWGSRQETQYF. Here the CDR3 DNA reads TGTGCCTGGGGGAGCAGGCAAGAGACCCAGTACTTC.

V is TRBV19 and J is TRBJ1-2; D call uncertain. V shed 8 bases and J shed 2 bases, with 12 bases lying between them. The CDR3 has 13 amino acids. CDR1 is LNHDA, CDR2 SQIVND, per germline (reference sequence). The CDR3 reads CASSAGGNYGYTF. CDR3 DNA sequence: TGTGCCAGTTCGGCCGGCGGAAACTATGGCTACACCTTC.

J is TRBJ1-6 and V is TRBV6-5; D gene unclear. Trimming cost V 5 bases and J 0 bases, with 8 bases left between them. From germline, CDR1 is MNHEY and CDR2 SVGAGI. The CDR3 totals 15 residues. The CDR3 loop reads CASSIKSSYNSPLHF. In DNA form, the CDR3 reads TGTGCCAGCAGTATCAAGAGCTCCTATAATTCACCCCTCCACTTT.